This T cell receptor beta chain was sequenced for a study of response to subunit inactivated influenza vaccine. This clonotype occurred a few times. TCRdb fed the RT-PCR reads into MiXCR, producing one record per CDR3 protein. The repertoire holds around 580,000 distinct CDR3 sequences, with 14% as singletons. Trimming shortened V by 2 bases and J by 2 bases, and 14 bases separated the two germline ends. CDR1 and CDR2 from the germline V gene are KGHDR and SFDVKD. The CDR3 consists of 16 residues. This TCR derives from a man aged 50-60 years who received an inactivated influenza vaccine. The sequences come from PBMCs from blood, collected 11 to 12 days after vaccination. V gene TRBV24-1 combines with J gene TRBJ2-5; TRBD1 is a possible D gene (5 bases). CDR3 in amino acids: CATSDWTRSSQETQYF. The CDR3 coding sequence is TGTGCCACCAGTGATTGGACAAGATCGTCGCAAGAGACCCAGTACTTC.